The T cell receptor (beta chain) described here comes from a study of CD4 T cells in relation to SARS-CoV-2 and coronaviruses. Study-level background: TCR beta CDR3s were sequenced after approximately 11-day antigen culture of PBMCs. Negative control cultures got HIV-1 Nef peptides or no peptide.

CDR1 is SGHTA, CDR2 FQGNSA, per germline. V dropped 8 bases and J dropped 1 base, with 15 bases sitting between them. The CDR3 loop spans 15 amino acids. The unexposed donors gave CD4+ T cells in 2011-2018, prior to COVID-19. Isolation of CD4+ T cells took place after approximately 11 days in culture. Sequencing used immunoSEQ multiplex PCR; TCRdb keeps in-frame clones, though not all of them. The sample has more than 20,000 clones, 77% seen once. As to this clone: Its specificity is unknown.

Sequencing was performed on CD4+ T cells from PBMCs, cultured in vitro. The source of this sequence is a human donor in good health. This chain connects TRBV7-2 to TRBJ2-1; D unresolved. The DNA for the CDR3 is TGTGCCAGCGCAAAGGACGTTGGATCCTACAATGAGCAGTTCTTC. It is translated as CASAKDVGSYNEQFF.